This T cell receptor (beta chain) was sequenced during a study of blood T cell repertoires in COVID-19. About the research overall: The analysed material was cDNA or gDNA that came from T cells, B-cell-depleted T cells, or PBMCs.

The V and J ends lost 3 bases and 8 bases respectively, with 16 bases between them. In germline, CDR1 is DFQATT, CDR2 SNEGSKA (reference sequence). CDR3 length: 13 residues. The assay was immunoSEQ multiplex PCR, and TCRdb's table has in-frame clones only and misses some. This repertoire shows roughly 73,000 clones, nearly 90% found once; its top ten account for approximately 9%. This TCR derives from a man older than 75 with acute or convalescent COVID-19. The rearrangement joins TRBV20-1 to TRBJ1-2; D remains unclear. Sequencing used peripheral blood. CDR3: CSASLGPREGYTF. The CDR3 DNA sequence: TGCAGTGCTAGTCTAGGACCCCGGGAGGGCTACACCTTC.